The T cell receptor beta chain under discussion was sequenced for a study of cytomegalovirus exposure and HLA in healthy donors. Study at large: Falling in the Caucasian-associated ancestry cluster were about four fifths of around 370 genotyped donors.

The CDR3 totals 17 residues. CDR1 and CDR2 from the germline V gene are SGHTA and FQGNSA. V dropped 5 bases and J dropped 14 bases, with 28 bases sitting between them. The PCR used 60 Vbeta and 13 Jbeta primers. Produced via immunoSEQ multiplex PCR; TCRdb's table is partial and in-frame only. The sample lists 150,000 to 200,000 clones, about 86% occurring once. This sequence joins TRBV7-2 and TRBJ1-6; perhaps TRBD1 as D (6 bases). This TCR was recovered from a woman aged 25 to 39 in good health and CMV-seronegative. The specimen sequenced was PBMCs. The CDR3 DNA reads TGTGCCAGCAGCCGTAGGTTGATGACAGGCCAATCAAGGGCCCTCCACTTT. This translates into CASSRRLMTGQSRALHF.